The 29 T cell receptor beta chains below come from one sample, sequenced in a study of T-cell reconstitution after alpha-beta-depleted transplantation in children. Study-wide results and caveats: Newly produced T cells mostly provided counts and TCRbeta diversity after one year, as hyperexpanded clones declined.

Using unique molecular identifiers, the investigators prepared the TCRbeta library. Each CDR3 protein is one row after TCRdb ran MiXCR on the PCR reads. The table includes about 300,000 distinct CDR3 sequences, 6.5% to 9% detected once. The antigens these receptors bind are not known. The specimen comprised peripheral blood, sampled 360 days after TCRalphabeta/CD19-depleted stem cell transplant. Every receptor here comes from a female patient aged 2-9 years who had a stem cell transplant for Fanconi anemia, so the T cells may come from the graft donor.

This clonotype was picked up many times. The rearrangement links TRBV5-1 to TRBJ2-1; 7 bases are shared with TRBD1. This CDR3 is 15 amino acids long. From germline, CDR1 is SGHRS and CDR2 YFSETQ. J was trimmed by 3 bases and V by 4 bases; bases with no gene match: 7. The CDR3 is CASSLGQPLYNEQFF. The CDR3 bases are TGCGCCAGCAGCCTGGGACAGCCACTCTACAATGAGCAGTTCTTC.

The CDR3 here is CASSPWDGTNTGELFF. The CDR3 DNA reads TGTGCCAGCTCACCGTGGGACGGTACGAACACCGGGGAGCTGTTTTTT. This rearrangement joins TRBV18 to TRBJ2-2; D may correspond to TRBD1 or TRBD2 (5 bases each). Germline values: CDR1 KGHSH, CDR2 LQKENI. The CDR3 sequence is 16 residues long. V was pared by 3 bases and J by 0 bases, with 11 bases between.

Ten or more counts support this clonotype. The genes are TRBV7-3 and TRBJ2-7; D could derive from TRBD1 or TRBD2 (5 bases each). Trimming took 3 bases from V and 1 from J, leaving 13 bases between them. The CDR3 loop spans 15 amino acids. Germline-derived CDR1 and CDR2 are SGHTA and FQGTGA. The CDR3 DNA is TGTGCCAGCAGCTTCTCCGGGACCGATTCCTACGAGCAGTACTTC. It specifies CASSFSGTDSYEQYF.

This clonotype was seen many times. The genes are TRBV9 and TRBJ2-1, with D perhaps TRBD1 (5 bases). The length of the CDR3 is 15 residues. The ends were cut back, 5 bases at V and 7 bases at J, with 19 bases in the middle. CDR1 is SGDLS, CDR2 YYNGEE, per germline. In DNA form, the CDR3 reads TGTGCCAGCAGTACATCGGAGACAGAGAGGAATGAGCAGTTCTTC. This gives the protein CASSTSETERNEQFF.

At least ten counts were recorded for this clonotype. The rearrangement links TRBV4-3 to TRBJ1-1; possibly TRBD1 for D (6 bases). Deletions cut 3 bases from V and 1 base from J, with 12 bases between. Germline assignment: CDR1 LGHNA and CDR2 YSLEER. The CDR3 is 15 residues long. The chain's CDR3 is CASSQLTGANTEAFF. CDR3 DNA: TGCGCCAGCAGCCAGCTAACGGGGGCGAACACTGAAGCTTTCTTT.

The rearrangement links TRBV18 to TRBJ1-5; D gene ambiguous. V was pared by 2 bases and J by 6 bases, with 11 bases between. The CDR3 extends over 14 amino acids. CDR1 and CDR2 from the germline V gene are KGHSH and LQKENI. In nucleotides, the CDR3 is TGTGCCAGCTCACCATCAGGATCAAGTCAGCCCCAGCATTTT. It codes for CASSPSGSSQPQHF.

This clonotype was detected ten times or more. The CDR3 DNA reads TGTGCCAGCAGCGTAGTAGACAGCACAGATACGCAGTATTTT. Encoded protein: CASSVVDSTDTQYF. The V and J genes are TRBV9 and TRBJ2-3, with no clear D. Between the trimmed V and J ends, which lost 0 bases and 0 bases, there was a span of 5 bases. Germline V gene data show CDR1 as SGDLS and CDR2 as YYNGEE. This CDR3 has 14 residues.

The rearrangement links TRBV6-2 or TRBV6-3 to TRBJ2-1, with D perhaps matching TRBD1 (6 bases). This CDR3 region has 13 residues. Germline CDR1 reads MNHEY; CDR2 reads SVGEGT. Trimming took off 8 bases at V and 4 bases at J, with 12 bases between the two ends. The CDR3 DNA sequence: TGTGCCAGCGGACCGGGACAATACAATGAGCAGTTCTTC. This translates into CASGPGQYNEQFF.

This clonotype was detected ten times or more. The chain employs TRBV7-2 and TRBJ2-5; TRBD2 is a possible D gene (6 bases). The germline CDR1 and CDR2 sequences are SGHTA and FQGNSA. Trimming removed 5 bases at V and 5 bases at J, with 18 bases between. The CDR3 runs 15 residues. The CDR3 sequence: CASSLTSSLGETQYF. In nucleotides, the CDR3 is TGTGCCAGCAGCCTAACTAGCTCGTTGGGGGAGACCCAGTACTTC.

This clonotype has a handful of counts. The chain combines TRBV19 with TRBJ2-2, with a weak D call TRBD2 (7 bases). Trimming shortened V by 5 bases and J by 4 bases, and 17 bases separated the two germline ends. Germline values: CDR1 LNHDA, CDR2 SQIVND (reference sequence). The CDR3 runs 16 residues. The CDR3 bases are TGTGCCAGTAGTCCCCCGGGGGGCCGCTTCACCGGGGAGCTGTTTTTT. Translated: CASSPPGGRFTGELFF. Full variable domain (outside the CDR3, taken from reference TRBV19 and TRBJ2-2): DGGITQSPKYLFRKEGQNVTLSCEQNLNHDAMYWYRQDPGQGLRLIYYSQIVNDFQKGDIAEGYSVSREKKESFPLTVTSAQKNPTAFYLCASSPPGGRFTGELFFGEGSRLTVL.

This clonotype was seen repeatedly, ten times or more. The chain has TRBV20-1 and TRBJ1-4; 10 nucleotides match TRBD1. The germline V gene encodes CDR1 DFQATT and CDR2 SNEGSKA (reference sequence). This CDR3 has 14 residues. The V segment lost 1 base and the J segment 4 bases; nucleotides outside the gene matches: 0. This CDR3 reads CSARGTGGNEKLFF. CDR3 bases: TGCAGTGCTAGAGGGACAGGGGGTAATGAAAAACTGTTTTTT.

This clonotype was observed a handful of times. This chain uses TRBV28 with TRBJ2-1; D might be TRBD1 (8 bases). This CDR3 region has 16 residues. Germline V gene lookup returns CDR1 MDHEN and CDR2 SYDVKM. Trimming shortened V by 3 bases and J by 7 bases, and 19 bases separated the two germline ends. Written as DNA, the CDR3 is TGTGCCAGCAGTTTCGAGCGGACACAGGGGGGGAATGAGCAGTTCTTC. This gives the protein CASSFERTQGGNEQFF.

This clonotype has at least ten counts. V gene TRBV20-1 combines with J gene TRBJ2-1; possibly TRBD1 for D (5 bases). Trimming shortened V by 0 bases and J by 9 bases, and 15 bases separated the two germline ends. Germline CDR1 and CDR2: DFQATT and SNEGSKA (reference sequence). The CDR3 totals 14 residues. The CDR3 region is CSARDEWGLGEQFF. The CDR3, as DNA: TGCAGTGCTAGAGATGAGTGGGGCCTGGGTGAGCAGTTCTTC.

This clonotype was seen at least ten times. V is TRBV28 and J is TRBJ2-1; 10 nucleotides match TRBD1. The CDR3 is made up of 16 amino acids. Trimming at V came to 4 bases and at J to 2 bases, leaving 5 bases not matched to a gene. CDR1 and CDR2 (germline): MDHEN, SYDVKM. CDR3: CASSSTGGPTYNEQFF. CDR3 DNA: TGTGCCAGCAGTTCGACAGGGGGCCCCACCTACAATGAGCAGTTCTTC.

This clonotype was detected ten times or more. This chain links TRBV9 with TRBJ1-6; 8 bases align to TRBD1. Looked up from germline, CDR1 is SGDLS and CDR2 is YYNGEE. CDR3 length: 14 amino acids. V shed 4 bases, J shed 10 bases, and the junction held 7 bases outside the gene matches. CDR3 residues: CASSFTGGGSPLHF. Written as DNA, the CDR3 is TGTGCCAGCAGCTTTACAGGGGGGGGATCACCCCTCCACTTT. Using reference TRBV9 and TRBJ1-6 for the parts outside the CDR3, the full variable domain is DSGVTQTPKHLITATGQRVTLRCSPRSGDLSVYWYQQSLDQGLQFLIQYYNGEERAKGNILERFSAQQFPDLHSELNLSSLELGDSALYFCASSFTGGGSPLHFGNGTRLTVT.

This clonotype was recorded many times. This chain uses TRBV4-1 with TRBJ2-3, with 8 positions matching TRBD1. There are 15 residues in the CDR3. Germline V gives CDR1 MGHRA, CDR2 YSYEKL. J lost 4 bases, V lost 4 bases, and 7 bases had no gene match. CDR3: CASSLQGARADTQYF. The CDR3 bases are TGCGCCAGCAGCCTGCAGGGGGCGCGGGCAGATACGCAGTATTTT.

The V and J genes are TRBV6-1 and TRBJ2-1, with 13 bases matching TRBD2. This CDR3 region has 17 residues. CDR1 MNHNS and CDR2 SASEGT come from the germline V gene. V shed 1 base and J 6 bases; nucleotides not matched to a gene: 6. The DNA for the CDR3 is TGTGCCAGCAGTGAAGGGACTAGCGGGAGTAGGTCCAATGAGCAGTTCTTC. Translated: CASSEGTSGSRSNEQFF.

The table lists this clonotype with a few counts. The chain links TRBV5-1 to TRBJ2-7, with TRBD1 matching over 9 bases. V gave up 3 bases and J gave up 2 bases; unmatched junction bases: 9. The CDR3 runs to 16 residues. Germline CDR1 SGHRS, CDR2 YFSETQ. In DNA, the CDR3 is TGCGCCAGCAGCTGGTACAGGGGGCAAGGTCCCTACGAGCAGTACTTC. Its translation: CASSWYRGQGPYEQYF.

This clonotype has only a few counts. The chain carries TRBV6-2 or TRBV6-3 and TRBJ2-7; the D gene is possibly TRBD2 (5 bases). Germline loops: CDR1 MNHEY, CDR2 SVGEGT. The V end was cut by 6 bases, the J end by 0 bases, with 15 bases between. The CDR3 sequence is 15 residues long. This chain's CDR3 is CASSHRGSSSYEQYV. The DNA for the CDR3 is TGTGCCAGCAGCCACCGAGGGTCGAGCTCCTACGAGCAGTACGTC.

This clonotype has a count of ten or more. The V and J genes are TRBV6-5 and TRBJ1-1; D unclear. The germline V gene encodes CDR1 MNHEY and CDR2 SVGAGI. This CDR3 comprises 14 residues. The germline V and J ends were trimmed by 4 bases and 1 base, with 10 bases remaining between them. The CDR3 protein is CASSSRAGNTEAFF. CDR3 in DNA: TGTGCCAGCAGTTCTAGAGCAGGGAACACTGAAGCTTTCTTT.

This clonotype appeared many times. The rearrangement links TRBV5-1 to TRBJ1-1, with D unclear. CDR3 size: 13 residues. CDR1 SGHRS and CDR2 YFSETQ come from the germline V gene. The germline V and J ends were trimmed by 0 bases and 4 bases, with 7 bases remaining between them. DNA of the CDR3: TGCGCCAGCAGCTTGGAACGGACCACTGAAGCTTTCTTT. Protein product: CASSLERTTEAFF.

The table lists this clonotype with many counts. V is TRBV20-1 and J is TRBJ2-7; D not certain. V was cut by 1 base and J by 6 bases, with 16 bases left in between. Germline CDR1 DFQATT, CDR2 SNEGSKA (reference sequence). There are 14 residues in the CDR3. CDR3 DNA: TGCAGTGCTAGAGCATTCTCTATAGCCAGCGAGCAGTACTTC. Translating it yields CSARAFSIASEQYF.

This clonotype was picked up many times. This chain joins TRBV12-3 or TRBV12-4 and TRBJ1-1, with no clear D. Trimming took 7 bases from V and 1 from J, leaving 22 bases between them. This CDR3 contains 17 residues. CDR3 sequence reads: CASTSILWPAKNTEAFF. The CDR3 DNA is TGTGCCAGCACCTCGATCTTATGGCCGGCAAAGAACACTGAAGCTTTCTTT.

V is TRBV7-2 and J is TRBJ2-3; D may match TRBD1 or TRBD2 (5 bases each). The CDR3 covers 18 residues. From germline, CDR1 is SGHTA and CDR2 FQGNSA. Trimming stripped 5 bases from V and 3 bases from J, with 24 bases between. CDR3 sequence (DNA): TGTGCCAGCAGCCCAGCCGGGGCGGGCCCTCCGGGGACAGATACGCAGTATTTT. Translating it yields CASSPAGAGPPGTDTQYF.

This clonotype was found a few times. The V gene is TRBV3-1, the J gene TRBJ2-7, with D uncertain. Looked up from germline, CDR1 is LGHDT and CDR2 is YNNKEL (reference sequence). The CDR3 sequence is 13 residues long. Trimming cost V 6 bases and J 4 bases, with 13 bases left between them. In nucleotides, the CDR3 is TGTGCCAGCAGTCCATATAGGAGTTACGAGCAGTACTTC. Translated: CASSPYRSYEQYF.

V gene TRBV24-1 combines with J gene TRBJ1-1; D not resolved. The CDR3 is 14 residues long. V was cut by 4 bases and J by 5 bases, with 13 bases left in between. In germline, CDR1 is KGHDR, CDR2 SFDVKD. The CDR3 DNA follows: TGTGCCACCAGTGACCCGTCGGATGGGACTGAAGCTTTCTTT. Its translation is CATSDPSDGTEAFF.

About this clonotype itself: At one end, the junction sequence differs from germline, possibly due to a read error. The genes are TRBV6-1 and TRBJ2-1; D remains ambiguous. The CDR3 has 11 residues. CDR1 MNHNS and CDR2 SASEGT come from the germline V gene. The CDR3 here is CVSSNYNEQFF. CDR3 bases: TGTGTCAGCAGCAACTACAATGAGCAGTTCTTC.

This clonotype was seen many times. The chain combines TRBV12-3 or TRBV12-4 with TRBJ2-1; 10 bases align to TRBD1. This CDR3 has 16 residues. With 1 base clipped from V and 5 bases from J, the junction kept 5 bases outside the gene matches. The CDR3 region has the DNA TGTGCCAGCAGTTTAGGGGACAGGGGACTTCACAATGAGCAGTTCTTC. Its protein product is CASSLGDRGLHNEQFF.

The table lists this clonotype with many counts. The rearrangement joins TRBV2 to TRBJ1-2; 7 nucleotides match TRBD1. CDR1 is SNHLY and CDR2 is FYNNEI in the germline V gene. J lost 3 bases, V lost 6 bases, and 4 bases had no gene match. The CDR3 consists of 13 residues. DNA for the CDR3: TGTGCCAGCAGCAGGGGGGAAGACTATGGCTACACCTTC. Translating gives CASSRGEDYGYTF.